This entry lists 5 T cell receptor beta chains sequenced from one sample in a study of T cell responses to AZD1222 COVID-19 vaccine. Repertoires were generated with immunoSEQ multiplex PCR, while TCRdb's copy carries only in-frame clones and drops some. The sample records roughly 200,000 clones, approximately 95% being singletons. The sample here was peripheral blood, taken 28 days after the second dose of the MenACWY control vaccine. These receptors were collected from an adult who received the MenACWY meningococcal vaccine as a control.

The chain recombines TRBV5-1 with TRBJ1-6, with TRBD1 as a possible D gene (5 bases). CDR1 and CDR2 (germline): SGHRS, YFSETQ. Trimming pared 4 bases from V and 10 bases from J, leaving 21 bases between. The CDR3 length is 16 residues. Written as DNA, the CDR3 is TGCGCCAGCAGCATTCAGGGTACTGGCCCCCAGTCACCCCTCCACTTT. Its protein is CASSIQGTGPQSPLHF.

The V gene is TRBV11-3, the J gene TRBJ2-5; D not certain. The V gene's germline CDR1 is SGHNT and CDR2 YENEEA. This CDR3 spans 14 amino acids. V was trimmed by 0 bases and J by 5 bases, leaving 10 bases between them. The chain's CDR3 is CASSLDSAVETQYF. The CDR3 coding sequence is TGTGCCAGCAGCTTAGATTCGGCAGTTGAGACCCAGTACTTC.

The CDR3 protein is CASTRGESQPQHF. Written as DNA, the CDR3 is TGTGCCAGTACGAGAGGGGAGTCACAGCCCCAGCATTTT. J is TRBJ1-5 and V is TRBV19; a possible D gene is TRBD1 (5 bases). Between the trimmed V and J ends, which lost 7 bases and 7 bases, there was a span of 14 bases. The germline CDR1 and CDR2 sequences are LNHDA and SQIVND (reference sequence). This CDR3 is built from 13 residues.

The chain is built from TRBV5-6 and TRBJ1-1, with D maybe TRBD1 (6 bases). The CDR3 runs 14 residues. Looked up from germline, CDR1 is SGHDT and CDR2 is YYEEEE. The ends were cut back, 0 bases at V and 5 bases at J, with 11 bases in the middle. The CDR3, as DNA: TGTGCCAGCAGCTTGGCCGGGGGGCATACTGAAGCTTTCTTT. It codes for CASSLAGGHTEAFF.

This chain connects TRBV5-4 to TRBJ2-5; TRBD2 might be the D (6 bases). Trimming took 3 bases from V and 3 from J, leaving 15 bases between them. The CDR3 consists of 15 residues. Germline V CDR1 and CDR2: SGHNT, YYREEE (reference sequence). This CDR3 reads CASSSTGTPKETQYF. As DNA, the CDR3 is TGTGCCAGCAGCTCGACCGGGACTCCGAAAGAGACCCAGTACTTC.